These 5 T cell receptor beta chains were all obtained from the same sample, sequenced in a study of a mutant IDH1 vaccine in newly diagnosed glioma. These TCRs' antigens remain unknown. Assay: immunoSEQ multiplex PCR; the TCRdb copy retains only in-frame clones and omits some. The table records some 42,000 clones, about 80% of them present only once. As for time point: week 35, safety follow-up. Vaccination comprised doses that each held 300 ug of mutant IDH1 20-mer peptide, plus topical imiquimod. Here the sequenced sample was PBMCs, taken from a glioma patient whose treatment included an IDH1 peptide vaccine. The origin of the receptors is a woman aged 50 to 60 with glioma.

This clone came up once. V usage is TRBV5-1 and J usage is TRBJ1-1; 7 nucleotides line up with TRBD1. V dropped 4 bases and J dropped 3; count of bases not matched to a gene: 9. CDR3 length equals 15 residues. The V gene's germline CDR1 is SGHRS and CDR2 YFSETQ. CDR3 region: CASSPEGARDTEAFF. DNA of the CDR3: TGCGCCAGCAGCCCGGAGGGGGCTCGGGACACTGAAGCTTTCTTT.

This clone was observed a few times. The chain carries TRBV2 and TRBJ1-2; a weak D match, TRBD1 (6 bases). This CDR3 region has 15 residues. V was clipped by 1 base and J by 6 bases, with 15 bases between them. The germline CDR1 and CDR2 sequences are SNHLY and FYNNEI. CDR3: CASSEGGGGLNGYTF. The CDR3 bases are TGTGCCAGCAGTGAAGGAGGGGGTGGTCTTAATGGCTACACCTTC.

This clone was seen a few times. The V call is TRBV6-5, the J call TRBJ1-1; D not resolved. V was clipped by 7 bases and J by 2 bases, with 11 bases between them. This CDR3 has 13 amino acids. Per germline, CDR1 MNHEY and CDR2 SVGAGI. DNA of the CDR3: TGTGCCAGCACGAGGGAGCTAAACACTGAAGCTTTCTTT. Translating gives CASTRELNTEAFF.

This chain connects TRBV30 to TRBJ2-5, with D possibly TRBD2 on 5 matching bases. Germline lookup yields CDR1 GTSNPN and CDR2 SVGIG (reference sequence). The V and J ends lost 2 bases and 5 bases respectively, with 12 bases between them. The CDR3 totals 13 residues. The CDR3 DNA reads TGTGCCTGGAGTCAAAACCGCGGGGAGACCCAGTACTTC. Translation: CAWSQNRGETQYF.

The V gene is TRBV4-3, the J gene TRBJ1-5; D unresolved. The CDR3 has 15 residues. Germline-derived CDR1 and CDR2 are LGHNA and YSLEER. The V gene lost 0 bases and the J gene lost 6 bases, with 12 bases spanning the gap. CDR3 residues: CASSQDRREGQPQHF. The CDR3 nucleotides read TGCGCCAGCAGCCAAGATCGACGAGAGGGTCAGCCCCAGCATTTT.